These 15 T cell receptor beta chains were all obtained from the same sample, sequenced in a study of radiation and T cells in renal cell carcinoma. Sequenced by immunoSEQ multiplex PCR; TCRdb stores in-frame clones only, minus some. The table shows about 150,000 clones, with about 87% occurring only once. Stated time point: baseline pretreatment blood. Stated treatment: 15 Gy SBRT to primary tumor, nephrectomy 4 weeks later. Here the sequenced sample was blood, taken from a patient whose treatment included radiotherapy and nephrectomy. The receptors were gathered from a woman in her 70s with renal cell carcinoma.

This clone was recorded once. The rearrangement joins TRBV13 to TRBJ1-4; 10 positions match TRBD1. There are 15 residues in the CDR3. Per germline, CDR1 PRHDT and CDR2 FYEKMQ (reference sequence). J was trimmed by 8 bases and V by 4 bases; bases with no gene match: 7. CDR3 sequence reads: CASSSGDRGGEKLFF. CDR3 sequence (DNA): TGTGCCAGCAGCTCCGGGGACAGGGGAGGGGAAAAACTGTTTTTT.

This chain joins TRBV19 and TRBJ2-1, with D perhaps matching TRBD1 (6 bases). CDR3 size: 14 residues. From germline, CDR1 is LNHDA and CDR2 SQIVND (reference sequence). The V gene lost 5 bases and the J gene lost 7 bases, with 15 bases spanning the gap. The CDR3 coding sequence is TGTGCCAGTAGTCCAGACAGGTGGGAAAATGAGCAGTTCTTC. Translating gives CASSPDRWENEQFF.

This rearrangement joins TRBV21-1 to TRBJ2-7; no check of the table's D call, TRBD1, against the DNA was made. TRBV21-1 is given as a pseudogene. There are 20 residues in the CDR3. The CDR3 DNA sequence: TGTGCCAGCAGCAAAGCGCCAAAACATTGTCGGGACAGCTTCTCCTACGAGCAGTACTTC. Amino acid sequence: CASSKAPKHCRDSFSYEQYF.

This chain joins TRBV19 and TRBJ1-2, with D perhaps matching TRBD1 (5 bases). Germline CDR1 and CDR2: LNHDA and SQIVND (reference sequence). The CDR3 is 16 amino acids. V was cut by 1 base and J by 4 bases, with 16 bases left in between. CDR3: CASSIAGPRAGYGYTF. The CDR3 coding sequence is TGTGCCAGTAGTATAGCGGGACCTCGGGCAGGCTATGGCTACACCTTC. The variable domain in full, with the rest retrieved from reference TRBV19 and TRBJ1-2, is DGGITQSPKYLFRKEGQNVTLSCEQNLNHDAMYWYRQDPGQGLRLIYYSQIVNDFQKGDIAEGYSVSREKKESFPLTVTSAQKNPTAFYLCASSIAGPRAGYGYTFGSGTRLTVV.

For the CDR3, the DNA is TGTGCCAGCAGTTCACCCCCTAACTATGGCTACACCTTC. Protein sequence: CASSSPPNYGYTF. The chain employs TRBV6-5 and TRBJ1-2, with no clear D. V lost 4 bases to trimming and J lost 0 bases, with 6 bases between them. Germline V gene data show CDR1 as MNHEY and CDR2 as SVGAGI. CDR3 length: 13 amino acids.

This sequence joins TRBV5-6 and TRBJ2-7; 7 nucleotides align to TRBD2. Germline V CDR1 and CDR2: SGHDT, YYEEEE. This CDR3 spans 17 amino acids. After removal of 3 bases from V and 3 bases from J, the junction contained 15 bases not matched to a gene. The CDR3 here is CASSSHMGGWVNYEQYF. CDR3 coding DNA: TGTGCCAGCAGCTCCCATATGGGGGGGTGGGTTAACTACGAGCAGTACTTC.

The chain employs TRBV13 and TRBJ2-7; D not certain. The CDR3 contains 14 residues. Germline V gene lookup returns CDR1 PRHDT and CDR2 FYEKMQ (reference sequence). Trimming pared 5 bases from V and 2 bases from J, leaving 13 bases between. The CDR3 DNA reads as TGTGCCAGCAGCCCCTCGGAGCATACCTACGAGCAGTACTTC. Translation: CASSPSEHTYEQYF.

The CDR3 is CAKGYSNSGNTIYF. In DNA form, the CDR3 reads TGTGCCAAGGGGTACTCTAACTCTGGAAACACCATATATTTT. This sequence joins TRBV2 and TRBJ1-3; maybe TRBD1 (5 bases). V lost 10 bases and J 0 bases, leaving 13 bases between the germline ends. The germline CDR1 and CDR2 sequences are SNHLY and FYNNEI. The length of the CDR3 is 14 residues.

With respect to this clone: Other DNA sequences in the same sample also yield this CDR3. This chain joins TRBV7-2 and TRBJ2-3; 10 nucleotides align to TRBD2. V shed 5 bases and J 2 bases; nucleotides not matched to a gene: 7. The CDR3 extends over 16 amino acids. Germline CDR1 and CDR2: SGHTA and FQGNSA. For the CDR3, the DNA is TGTGCCAGCAGCCCCCTAGCGGGGGCCCACACAGATACGCAGTATTTT. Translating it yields CASSPLAGAHTDTQYF. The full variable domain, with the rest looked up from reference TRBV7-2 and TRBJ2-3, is GAGVSQSPSNKVTEKGKDVELRCDPISGHTALYWYRQSLGQGLEFLIYFQGNSAPDKSGLPSDRFSAERTGGSVSTLTIQRTQQEDSAVYLCASSPLAGAHTDTQYFGPGTRLTVL.

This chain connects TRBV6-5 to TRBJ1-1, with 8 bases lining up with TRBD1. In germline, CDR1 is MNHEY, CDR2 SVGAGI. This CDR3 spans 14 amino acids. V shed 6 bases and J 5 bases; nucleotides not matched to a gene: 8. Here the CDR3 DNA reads TGTGCCAGCAGGTACAGGGGGGGGGATACTGAAGCTTTCTTT. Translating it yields CASRYRGGDTEAFF.

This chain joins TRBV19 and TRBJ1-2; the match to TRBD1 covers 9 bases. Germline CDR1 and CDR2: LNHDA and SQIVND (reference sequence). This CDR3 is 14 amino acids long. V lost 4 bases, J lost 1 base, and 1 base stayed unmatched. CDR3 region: CASSKGQGNYGYTF. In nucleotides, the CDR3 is TGTGCCAGTAGTAAGGGACAGGGTAACTATGGCTACACCTTC. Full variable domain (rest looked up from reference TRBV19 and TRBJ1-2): DGGITQSPKYLFRKEGQNVTLSCEQNLNHDAMYWYRQDPGQGLRLIYYSQIVNDFQKGDIAEGYSVSREKKESFPLTVTSAQKNPTAFYLCASSKGQGNYGYTFGSGTRLTVV.

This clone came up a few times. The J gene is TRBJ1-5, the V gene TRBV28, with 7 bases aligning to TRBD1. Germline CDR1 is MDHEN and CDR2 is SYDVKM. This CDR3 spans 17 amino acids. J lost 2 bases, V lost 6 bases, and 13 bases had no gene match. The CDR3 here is CASSNHIRQGGNQPQHF. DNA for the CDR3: TGTGCCAGCAGCAACCACATCCGACAGGGTGGCAATCAGCCCCAGCATTTT.

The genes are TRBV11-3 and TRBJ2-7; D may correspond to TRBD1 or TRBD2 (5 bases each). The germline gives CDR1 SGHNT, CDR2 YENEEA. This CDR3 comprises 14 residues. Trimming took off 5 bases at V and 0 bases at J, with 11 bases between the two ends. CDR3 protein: CASSPGAGSYEQYF. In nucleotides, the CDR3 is TGTGCCAGCAGCCCCGGGGCAGGCTCCTACGAGCAGTACTTC.

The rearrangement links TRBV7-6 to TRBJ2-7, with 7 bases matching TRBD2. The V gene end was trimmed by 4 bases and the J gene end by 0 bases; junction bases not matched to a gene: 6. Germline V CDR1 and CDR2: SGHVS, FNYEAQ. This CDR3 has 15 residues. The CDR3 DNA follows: TGTGCCAGCAGCTCGAGGGAGGGAGCCTCCTACGAGCAGTACTTC. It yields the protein CASSSREGASYEQYF.

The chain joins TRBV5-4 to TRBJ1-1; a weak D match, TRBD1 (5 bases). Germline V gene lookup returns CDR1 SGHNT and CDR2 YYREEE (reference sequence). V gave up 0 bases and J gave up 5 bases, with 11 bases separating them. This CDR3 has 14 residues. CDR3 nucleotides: TGTGCCAGCAGCTTGGCTGGGGGAGGGACTGAAGCTTTCTTT. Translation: CASSLAGGGTEAFF.